A selection of T cell receptor beta chains follows, all from one sample in a study of blood T cell repertoires in COVID-19. TCRdb keeps only in-frame clones here, not all; method: immunoSEQ multiplex PCR. Of some 140,000 clones in the sample, roughly 80% were seen once. The sample taken for sequencing was PBMCs or T cells enriched from blood (not recorded which). The receptors stem from a man aged 25 to 40 who had recovered from COVID-19. Each CDR3 is given with its conserved first and last residue. The D gene is left open where the match is weak. Where a row states a size, it is once, few, many or the class of an expanded clone; other rows omit it.

v_gene: TRBV7-2; j_gene: TRBJ1-1; abundance: .; d_gene: .; len: 14; CDR3aa: CASSSYRVNTEAFF; CDR3nt: TGTGCCAGCAGCTCGTACAGGGTAAACACTGAAGCTTTCTTT
v_gene: TRBV7-9; j_gene: TRBJ1-1; abundance: .; d_gene: TRBD1; len: 14; CDR3aa: CASSSQGASTEAFF; CDR3nt: TGTGCCAGCAGCTCACAGGGGGCGTCCACTGAAGCTTTCTTT
v_gene: TRBV19; j_gene: TRBJ1-2; abundance: .; d_gene: TRBD1; len: 16; CDR3aa: CASRNRGSAVNYGYTF; CDR3nt: TGTGCCAGTAGAAACAGGGGATCGGCGGTAAACTATGGCTACACCTTC
v_gene: TRBV19; j_gene: TRBJ1-5; abundance: .; d_gene: TRBD1; len: 15; CDR3aa: CASSLGTGGPQPQHF; CDR3nt: TGTGCCAGTAGTCTGGGGACAGGGGGCCCTCAGCCCCAGCATTTT
v_gene: TRBV9; j_gene: TRBJ1-6; abundance: .; d_gene: .; len: 16; CDR3aa: CASSVGRDSGNSPLHF; CDR3nt: TGTGCCAGCAGCGTAGGACGAGACAGTGGTAATTCACCCCTCCACTTT
v_gene: TRBV9; j_gene: TRBJ1-1; abundance: .; d_gene: .; len: 13; CDR3aa: CASSFRAGTEAFF; CDR3nt: TGTGCCAGCAGCTTCCGGGCGGGTACTGAAGCTTTCTTT
v_gene: TRBV18; j_gene: TRBJ2-2; abundance: .; d_gene: TRBD1; len: 16; CDR3aa: CASSPGTGGAGGELFF; CDR3nt: TGTGCCAGCTCACCTGGGACAGGGGGCGCCGGCGGGGAGCTGTTTTTT
v_gene: TRBV27; j_gene: TRBJ1-1; abundance: .; d_gene: TRBD1; len: 15; CDR3aa: CASSRGQGGNTEAFF; CDR3nt: TGTGCCAGCAGTAGGGGACAGGGAGGTAACACTGAAGCTTTCTTT
v_gene: TRBV7-2; j_gene: TRBJ1-5; abundance: few; d_gene: TRBD1; len: 15; CDR3aa: CASSLNSQGGQPQHF; CDR3nt: TGTGCCAGCAGCTTAAATTCGCAGGGGGGTCAGCCCCAGCATTTT
v_gene: TRBV6-6; j_gene: TRBJ1-2; abundance: .; d_gene: TRBD1; len: 16; CDR3aa: CASSYRQGALPYGYTF; CDR3nt: TGTGCCAGCAGTTACCGACAGGGGGCGCTACCCTATGGCTACACCTTC
v_gene: TRBV21-1; j_gene: TRBJ1-4; abundance: .; d_gene: .; len: 17; CDR3aa: CASSPGTEYATNEKLFF; CDR3nt: TGTGCCAGCAGCCCCGGGACAGAATATGCAACTAATGAAAAACTGTTTTTT
v_gene: TRBV13; j_gene: TRBJ1-3; abundance: .; d_gene: .; len: 16; CDR3aa: CASSWRGLISGNTIYF; CDR3nt: TGTGCCAGCAGCTGGAGAGGGCTAATTTCTGGAAACACCATATATTTT
v_gene: TRBV10-1; j_gene: TRBJ2-2; abundance: .; d_gene: TRBD1; len: 13; CDR3aa: CASRGTGLGELFF; CDR3nt: TGCGCCAGCAGAGGGACAGGGCTCGGGGAGCTGTTTTTT
v_gene: TRBV12-3/TRBV12-4; j_gene: TRBJ1-2; abundance: .; d_gene: .; len: 13; CDR3aa: CASSLIANYGYTF; CDR3nt: TGTGCCAGCAGTCTGATAGCTAACTATGGCTACACCTTC
v_gene: TRBV10-3; j_gene: TRBJ2-2; abundance: .; d_gene: .; len: 14; CDR3aa: CATTGQGTAGELFF; CDR3nt: TGTGCCACTACCGGGCAGGGAACCGCCGGGGAGCTGTTTTTT
v_gene: TRBV7-3; j_gene: TRBJ2-1; abundance: .; d_gene: TRBD2; len: 16; CDR3aa: CASSFGSLAGVNEQFF; CDR3nt: TGTGCCAGCAGCTTCGGTTCGCTAGCGGGCGTCAATGAGCAGTTCTTC
v_gene: TRBV2; j_gene: TRBJ2-1; abundance: .; d_gene: .; len: 13; CDR3aa: CASSEAKAGEQFF; CDR3nt: TGTGCCAGCAGTGAAGCGAAGGCGGGGGAGCAGTTCTTC
v_gene: TRBV5-6; j_gene: TRBJ1-2; abundance: .; d_gene: .; len: 14; CDR3aa: CASSLGRGNYGYTF; CDR3nt: TGTGCCAGCAGCTTGGGACGAGGTAACTATGGCTACACCTTC
v_gene: TRBV24-1; j_gene: TRBJ1-5; abundance: .; d_gene: TRBD1; len: 14; CDR3aa: CATRGSRGDQPQHF; CDR3nt: TGTGCCACCAGAGGATCCAGGGGGGATCAGCCCCAGCATTTT
v_gene: TRBV3-1/TRBV3-2; j_gene: TRBJ2-3; abundance: .; d_gene: .; len: 12; CDR3aa: CASSQVADTQYF; CDR3nt: TGTGCCAGCAGCCAAGTAGCGGATACGCAGTATTTT
v_gene: TRBV4-1; j_gene: TRBJ1-5; abundance: .; d_gene: .; len: 13; CDR3aa: CASSQDGEQPQHF; CDR3nt: TGCGCCAGCAGCCAAGATGGGGAGCAGCCCCAGCATTTT
v_gene: TRBV11-2; j_gene: TRBJ1-2; abundance: .; d_gene: TRBD1; len: 14; CDR3aa: CASRRGQGNYGYTF; CDR3nt: TGTGCCAGCAGAAGGGGGCAGGGAAACTATGGCTACACCTTC
v_gene: TRBV9; j_gene: TRBJ2-3; abundance: .; d_gene: TRBD2; len: 15; CDR3aa: CASGPVAGDGDTQYF; CDR3nt: TGTGCCAGCGGGCCCGTGGCGGGAGACGGGGATACGCAGTATTTT
v_gene: TRBV27; j_gene: TRBJ1-1; abundance: .; d_gene: .; len: 14; CDR3aa: CASSPLQRGTEAFF; CDR3nt: TGTGCCAGCAGTCCCCTCCAAAGAGGCACTGAAGCTTTCTTT
v_gene: TRBV18; j_gene: TRBJ2-3; abundance: once; d_gene: TRBD1; len: 14; CDR3aa: CASSGTVNTDTQYF; CDR3nt: TGTGCCAGCTCTGGGACAGTAAACACAGATACGCAGTATTTT
v_gene: TRBV24-1; j_gene: TRBJ2-2; abundance: .; d_gene: .; len: 19; CDR3aa: CATSDLPTGIPKNTGELFF; CDR3nt: TGTGCCACCAGTGATTTGCCGACCGGGATCCCCAAGAACACCGGGGAGCTGTTTTTT
v_gene: TRBV19; j_gene: TRBJ2-1; abundance: .; d_gene: TRBD2; len: 15; CDR3aa: CASNPGGRGSNEQFF; CDR3nt: TGTGCCAGTAATCCAGGCGGGAGAGGTAGCAATGAGCAGTTCTTC
v_gene: TRBV4-1; j_gene: TRBJ2-3; abundance: few; d_gene: TRBD2; len: 17; CDR3aa: CASRPQGLAGGTDTQYF; CDR3nt: TGCGCCAGCAGACCCCAGGGACTAGCGGGGGGCACAGATACGCAGTATTTT
v_gene: TRBV7-9; j_gene: TRBJ2-7; abundance: .; d_gene: TRBD1; len: 15; CDR3aa: CASSVYRDRADEQYF; CDR3nt: TGTGCCAGCAGCGTATACCGGGACAGGGCTGACGAGCAGTACTTC
v_gene: TRBV11-1; j_gene: TRBJ1-2; abundance: .; d_gene: TRBD1; len: 14; CDR3aa: CASSLQRQGSGYTF; CDR3nt: TGTGCCAGCAGCCTCCAGAGACAGGGTAGCGGCTACACCTTC
v_gene: TRBV7-9; j_gene: TRBJ2-1; abundance: .; d_gene: .; len: 17; CDR3aa: CASSAANSGRSYNEQFF; CDR3nt: TGTGCCAGCAGCGCGGCGAACTCCGGGAGATCCTACAATGAGCAGTTCTTC
v_gene: TRBV30; j_gene: TRBJ1-4; abundance: .; d_gene: TRBD1; len: 16; CDR3aa: CAWSGDRSATNEKLFF; CDR3nt: TGTGCCTGGAGTGGGGACAGGAGTGCAACTAATGAAAAACTGTTTTTT
v_gene: TRBV10-2; j_gene: TRBJ2-1; abundance: .; d_gene: TRBD2; len: 15; CDR3aa: CASSSPGTSNNEQFF; CDR3nt: TGCGCCAGCAGTTCACCCGGGACTAGCAACAATGAGCAGTTCTTC
v_gene: TRBV19; j_gene: TRBJ1-1; abundance: few; d_gene: .; len: 13; CDR3aa: CASSHSWNTEAFF; CDR3nt: TGTGCCAGTAGTCACTCGTGGAACACTGAAGCTTTCTTT
v_gene: TRBV7-9; j_gene: TRBJ2-6; abundance: .; d_gene: TRBD1; len: 19; CDR3aa: CASSSRRTGEGSGANVLTF; CDR3nt: TGTGCCAGCAGCTCAAGGAGGACAGGGGAAGGCTCTGGGGCCAACGTCCTGACTTTC
v_gene: TRBV7-6; j_gene: TRBJ2-7; abundance: .; d_gene: .; len: 15; CDR3aa: CASSLEPHSAYEQYF; CDR3nt: TGTGCCAGCAGCTTAGAGCCGCATTCTGCCTACGAGCAGTACTTC
v_gene: TRBV9; j_gene: TRBJ1-3; abundance: .; d_gene: TRBD1; len: 18; CDR3aa: CASSPPGQGSPSGNTIYF; CDR3nt: TGTGCCAGCAGCCCACCCGGACAGGGCTCTCCCTCTGGAAACACCATATATTTT
v_gene: TRBV6-4; j_gene: TRBJ2-3; abundance: .; d_gene: TRBD1; len: 15; CDR3aa: CASSATGTAYDTQYF; CDR3nt: TGTGCCAGCAGTGCAACCGGGACAGCCTATGATACGCAGTATTTT
v_gene: TRBV30; j_gene: TRBJ1-3; abundance: .; d_gene: .; len: 14; CDR3aa: CAWSGMASGNTIYF; CDR3nt: TGTGCCTGGAGTGGTATGGCCTCTGGAAACACCATATATTTT
v_gene: TRBV5-4; j_gene: TRBJ1-6; abundance: .; d_gene: .; len: 14; CDR3aa: CASSSAGRNSPLHF; CDR3nt: TGTGCCAGCAGCTCGGCAGGGCGCAATTCACCCCTCCACTTT
v_gene: TRBV27; j_gene: TRBJ2-1; abundance: .; d_gene: TRBD1; len: 14; CDR3aa: CASSASGQASEQFF; CDR3nt: TGTGCCAGCAGTGCCTCGGGACAGGCGAGTGAGCAGTTCTTC
v_gene: TRBV6-5; j_gene: TRBJ2-1; abundance: .; d_gene: TRBD1; len: 14; CDR3aa: CASSTDRGGNEQFF; CDR3nt: TGTGCCAGCAGCACCGACAGGGGGGGCAATGAGCAGTTCTTC
v_gene: TRBV5-8; j_gene: TRBJ2-3; abundance: .; d_gene: TRBD2; len: 16; CDR3aa: CASSSAQASGGDTQYF; CDR3nt: TGTGCCAGCAGCTCCGCGCAGGCTAGCGGGGGAGATACGCAGTATTTT
v_gene: TRBV5-6; j_gene: TRBJ2-1; abundance: .; d_gene: TRBD2; len: 18; CDR3aa: CASSLASGGAASYNEQFF; CDR3nt: TGTGCCAGCAGCTTGGCTAGCGGGGGAGCTGCCTCCTACAATGAGCAGTTCTTC
v_gene: TRBV6-5; j_gene: TRBJ2-5; abundance: .; d_gene: TRBD1; len: 13; CDR3aa: CASSPRQGQTQYF; CDR3nt: TGTGCCAGCAGTCCCCGACAGGGGCAGACCCAGTACTTC
v_gene: TRBV6-4; j_gene: TRBJ2-1; abundance: .; d_gene: .; len: 13; CDR3aa: CASSALWEDEQFF; CDR3nt: TGTGCCAGCAGCGCCTTATGGGAGGATGAGCAGTTCTTC
v_gene: TRBV6-5; j_gene: TRBJ2-2; abundance: .; d_gene: .; len: 14; CDR3aa: CASNYQGDTGELFF; CDR3nt: TGTGCCAGCAATTACCAGGGCGACACCGGGGAGCTGTTTTTT
v_gene: TRBV2; j_gene: TRBJ1-6; abundance: .; d_gene: .; len: 15; CDR3aa: CASRTHPGENSPLHF; CDR3nt: TGTGCCAGCAGAACACACCCGGGAGAAAATTCACCCCTCCACTTT
v_gene: TRBV19; j_gene: TRBJ2-7; abundance: .; d_gene: .; len: 15; CDR3aa: CASSINFGETYEQYF; CDR3nt: TGTGCCAGTAGTATTAACTTCGGAGAGACCTACGAGCAGTACTTC
v_gene: TRBV5-4; j_gene: TRBJ1-3; abundance: few; d_gene: .; len: 16; CDR3aa: CASSRRGVEGGNTIYF; CDR3nt: TGTGCCAGCAGCCGCCGGGGGGTCGAGGGAGGAAACACCATATATTTT
v_gene: TRBV2; j_gene: TRBJ1-2; abundance: .; d_gene: .; len: 14; CDR3aa: CASRATVGPGGYTF; CDR3nt: TGTGCCAGCAGAGCCACGGTTGGGCCGGGAGGCTACACCTTC
v_gene: TRBV9; j_gene: TRBJ2-3; abundance: once; d_gene: TRBD2; len: 14; CDR3aa: CASTSGRAPDTQYF; CDR3nt: TGTGCCAGCACTAGCGGGAGGGCCCCAGATACGCAGTATTTT
v_gene: TRBV19; j_gene: TRBJ2-5; abundance: few; d_gene: .; len: 13; CDR3aa: CASSRGNGETQYF; CDR3nt: TGTGCCAGTAGTCGAGGGAATGGAGAGACCCAGTACTTC
v_gene: TRBV6-5; j_gene: TRBJ2-7; abundance: .; d_gene: TRBD1; len: 14; CDR3aa: CASSDRASSYEQYF; CDR3nt: TGTGCCAGCTCGGACAGGGCCAGCTCCTACGAGCAGTACTTC
v_gene: TRBV11-1; j_gene: TRBJ1-1; abundance: few; d_gene: TRBD1; len: 14; CDR3aa: CASSRGQGWTEAFF; CDR3nt: TGTGCCAGCAGCCGCGGACAGGGATGGACTGAAGCTTTCTTT
v_gene: TRBV13; j_gene: TRBJ1-6; abundance: .; d_gene: .; len: 16; CDR3aa: CASSFMTGGQDSPLHF; CDR3nt: TGTGCCAGCAGCTTCATGACCGGGGGGCAGGATTCACCCCTCCACTTT
v_gene: TRBV3-1/TRBV3-2; j_gene: TRBJ1-2; abundance: .; d_gene: .; len: 16; CDR3aa: CASSQDRGSFNYGYTF; CDR3nt: TGTGCCAGCAGCCAAGATAGGGGCAGCTTTAACTATGGCTACACCTTC
v_gene: TRBV3-1/TRBV3-2; j_gene: TRBJ2-3; abundance: once; d_gene: .; len: 15; CDR3aa: CASSQDVGEADTQYF; CDR3nt: TGTGCCAGCAGCCAAGATGTGGGGGAGGCAGATACGCAGTATTTT
v_gene: TRBV19; j_gene: TRBJ2-2; abundance: .; d_gene: .; len: 16; CDR3aa: CASSMEKGLYTGELFF; CDR3nt: TGTGCCAGTAGTATGGAAAAGGGGCTCTATACCGGGGAGCTGTTTTTT